Below, 13 T cell receptor beta chains from the same sample are listed, as sequenced in a study of blood T cell repertoires in COVID-19 (TCRdb year 2020). Libraries were prepared through the immunoSEQ multiplex PCR assay. TCRdb re-hosts the immuneACCESS table, in-frame sequences only. Its copies lack some clones; in the studies checked, an unresolved V gene accounts for under half of them, and the cause for the rest is not known. The sample table records 100,000 to 150,000 clones; roughly 83% of these occur just once. The ten top clones hold roughly 35% of the sample. Sequences were obtained from peripheral blood. All receptors come from a man between 40 and 49 years old with active or convalescent COVID-19.

V and J are TRBV15 and TRBJ2-2, with D unresolved. The V end lost 3 bases, the J end lost 7 bases, and 6 bases lay between the germline ends. CDR1 and CDR2 (germline): LNHNV, YYDKDF (reference sequence). This CDR3 comprises 12 residues. CDR3 nucleotide sequence: TGTGCCACCAGCAGGGCGGACGGGGAGCTGTTTTTT. Its protein product is CATSRADGELFF.

The chain recombines TRBV10-2 with TRBJ2-1; TRBD1 is a possible D gene (5 bases). CDR3 length: 14 amino acids. Looked up from germline, CDR1 is WSHSY and CDR2 is SAAADI. Trimming shortened V by 4 bases and J by 10 bases, and 17 bases separated the two germline ends. The CDR3 loop reads CASSVTALQGEQFF. The CDR3 nucleotides read TGCGCCAGCAGTGTTACAGCCCTCCAGGGAGAGCAGTTCTTC.

V and J are TRBV6-1 and TRBJ1-2; D perhaps matches TRBD1 (6 bases). V gave up 0 bases and J gave up 6 bases, with 11 bases separating them. Germline CDR1 MNHNS, CDR2 SASEGT. The CDR3 consists of 14 residues. CDR3 in DNA: TGTGCCAGCAGTGAAGCGGCGGGGGCCGATGGCTACACCTTC. It translates to CASSEAAGADGYTF.

This rearrangement joins TRBV7-9 to TRBJ1-1; the D is unclear. The V end was cut by 5 bases, the J end by 1 base, with 8 bases between. Germline loops: CDR1 SEHNR, CDR2 FQNEAQ (reference sequence). CDR3 length: 13 amino acids. The CDR3 reads CASSANRNTEAFF. The CDR3 nucleotides are TGTGCCAGCAGCGCCAACAGGAACACTGAAGCTTTCTTT.

The chain has TRBV7-3 and TRBJ2-5, with D perhaps matching TRBD1 (5 bases). V lost 5 bases, J lost 1 base, and 14 bases lay in between. The CDR3 spans 15 residues. Germline V gene lookup returns CDR1 SGHTA and CDR2 FQGTGA. CDR3 in DNA: TGTGCCAGCAGCCCTTCAGGGTACGCCCAAGAGACCCAGTACTTC. The encoded protein is CASSPSGYAQETQYF.

The genes are TRBV6-5 and TRBJ1-1; D is unclear. CDR1 is MNHEY, CDR2 SVGAGI, per germline. Trimming took off 6 bases at V and 2 bases at J, with 16 bases between the two ends. The CDR3 has 15 amino acids. The CDR3 sequence: CASRYLSTVNTEAFF. As DNA, the CDR3 is TGTGCCAGCAGATACCTGAGTACCGTAAACACTGAAGCTTTCTTT.

V usage is TRBV9 and J usage is TRBJ2-5, with D uncertain. V was pared by 3 bases and J by 1 base, with 13 bases between. CDR3 length equals 15 residues. The germline V gene encodes CDR1 SGDLS and CDR2 YYNGEE. DNA for the CDR3: TGTGCCAGCAGCGACCCCGCGCGGAGCCAAGAGACCCAGTACTTC. This sequence encodes CASSDPARSQETQYF.

The chain recombines TRBV6-5 with TRBJ1-1, with D unresolved. The germline V gene encodes CDR1 MNHEY and CDR2 SVGAGI. The CDR3 covers 14 residues. Trimming cost V 8 bases and J 0 bases, with 13 bases left between them. As DNA, the CDR3 is TGTGCCAGCGAGTCGGTAGTGATGAACACTGAAGCTTTCTTT. Its protein product is CASESVVMNTEAFF.

This sequence joins TRBV7-2 and TRBJ1-3; D is unclear. Germline V gene lookup returns CDR1 SGHTA and CDR2 FQGNSA. The CDR3 length is 15 residues. V gave up 2 bases and J gave up 0 bases, with 8 bases separating them. In nucleotides, the CDR3 is TGTGCCAGCAGCTTAATAGCGAGCTCTGGAAACACCATATATTTT. Amino acids: CASSLIASSGNTIYF.

V and J are TRBV7-9 and TRBJ2-2; a weak D match, TRBD2 (5 bases). Per the germline V gene, CDR1 is SEHNR and CDR2 is FQNEAQ (reference sequence). This CDR3 is built from 14 residues. Trimming took off 5 bases at V and 1 base at J, with 8 bases between the two ends. The CDR3 protein is CASSPRGNTGELFF. CDR3 coding DNA: TGTGCCAGCAGCCCTCGGGGGAACACCGGGGAGCTGTTTTTT.

This clone was counted between two and nine times. The V call is TRBV6-1, the J call TRBJ1-5; D is uncertain. The V gene lost 5 bases and the J gene lost 3 bases, with 11 bases spanning the gap. The CDR3 has 14 amino acids. Germline V gene sequence: CDR1 MNHNS, CDR2 SASEGT. CDR3: CASSNGESNQPQHF. CDR3 DNA sequence: TGTGCCAGCAGTAACGGGGAGTCCAATCAGCCCCAGCATTTT.

J is TRBJ1-1 and V is TRBV15; 7 nucleotides line up with TRBD1. The CDR3 is 17 residues long. The V gene's germline CDR1 is LNHNV and CDR2 YYDKDF (reference sequence). The J segment lost 1 base and the V segment lost 1 base, leaving 9 bases of the junction unmatched. The CDR3, as DNA: TGTGCCACCAGCAGAGGGCGGGAACAGGGGAGGAACACTGAAGCTTTCTTT. Translating it yields CATSRGREQGRNTEAFF. The full variable domain, its missing parts supplied by reference TRBV15 and TRBJ1-1, is DAMVIQNPRYQVTQFGKPVTLSCSQTLNHNVMYWYQQKSSQAPKLLFHYYDKDFNNEADTPDNFQSRRPNTSFCFLDIRSPGLGDTAMYLCATSRGREQGRNTEAFFGQGTRLTVV.

The chain employs TRBV30 and TRBJ2-2; D call uncertain. The V gene's germline CDR1 is GTSNPN and CDR2 SVGIG (reference sequence). The CDR3 is 14 amino acids. The germline V and J ends were trimmed by 7 bases and 8 bases, with 20 bases remaining between them. DNA for the CDR3: TGTGCCTTACTTGACTCCTTTTTAGATGGGGAGCTGTTTTTT. It yields the protein CALLDSFLDGELFF.